This passage covers 6 T cell receptor beta chains from one sample sequenced in a study of a mutant IDH1 vaccine in newly diagnosed glioma. Method: immunoSEQ multiplex PCR; TCRdb's copy keeps in-frame clones and lacks some. The sample yields 40,000 to 65,000 clones, 78% seen once. For these TCRs, the target antigens are not known. Time point described: week 5, during vaccination. A 20-mer mutant IDH1 peptide at 300 ug was injected subcutaneously with topical imiquimod. Here the sequenced sample was PBMCs, taken from a glioma patient whose treatment included an IDH1 peptide vaccine. All receptors derive from a woman aged 35 to 49 with glioma.

This chain links TRBV6-5 with TRBJ2-3, with D maybe TRBD2 (7 bases). The CDR3 runs to 14 residues. Germline V gene data show CDR1 as MNHEY and CDR2 as SVGAGI. V was clipped by 4 bases and J by 2 bases, with 10 bases between them. The CDR3 DNA reads as TGTGCCAGCAGTTCGCGGGGGCTCACAGATACGCAGTATTTT. Translation: CASSSRGLTDTQYF.

This CDR3 is CASSFPPQGAYGYTF. CDR3 DNA sequence: TGTGCCAGCAGCTTCCCCCCCCAGGGGGCCTATGGCTACACCTTC. The rearrangement uses TRBV7-9 and TRBJ1-2, with 8 bases that match TRBD1. The CDR3 sequence is 15 residues long. The junction had 7 bases not matched to a gene; V was cut back by 3 bases and J by 4 bases. Germline-derived CDR1 and CDR2 are SEHNR and FQNEAQ (reference sequence).

The V gene is TRBV7-9, the J gene TRBJ2-3, with D uncertain. Trimming removed 5 bases from V and 5 bases from J, with 14 bases in between. Germline-derived CDR1 and CDR2 are SEHNR and FQNEAQ (reference sequence). The CDR3 contains 14 residues. Here the CDR3 reads CASSPRTGEDTQYF. The DNA for the CDR3 is TGTGCCAGCAGCCCTCGGACGGGCGAAGATACGCAGTATTTT.

The genes are TRBV2 and TRBJ1-1, with D possibly matching TRBD1 (6 bases). Germline loops: CDR1 SNHLY, CDR2 FYNNEI. This CDR3 comprises 16 residues. Trimming took off 3 bases at V and 5 bases at J, with 19 bases between the two ends. The CDR3 reads CASSEGLGGRATEAFF. CDR3 bases: TGTGCCAGCAGTGAGGGGTTGGGGGGGCGCGCGACTGAAGCTTTCTTT. Supplemented by reference TRBV2 and TRBJ1-1, the full variable domain reads EPEVTQTPSHQVTQMGQEVILRCVPISNHLYFYWYRQILGQKVEFLVSFYNNEISEKSEIFDDQFSVERPDGSNFTLKIRSTKLEDSAMYFCASSEGLGGRATEAFFGQGTRLTVV.

The chain joins TRBV27 to TRBJ1-2, with 7 bases lining up with TRBD1. Looked up from germline, CDR1 is MNHEY and CDR2 is SMNVEV (reference sequence). This CDR3 is built from 15 residues. V shed 6 bases and J 4 bases; nucleotides not matched to a gene: 11. The CDR3 DNA follows: TGTGCCAGCAGCCCGCGACAGGGTTGGGGCTATGGCTACACCTTC. Protein: CASSPRQGWGYGYTF.

The chain uses TRBV19 and TRBJ1-5; 8 bases match TRBD1. Germline values: CDR1 LNHDA, CDR2 SQIVND (reference sequence). V shed 6 bases and J 3 bases; nucleotides not matched to a gene: 13. CDR3 length: 17 amino acids. Here the CDR3 reads CASRNAGQGRINQPQHF. CDR3 DNA: TGTGCCAGTAGGAATGCCGGACAGGGTAGGATCAATCAGCCCCAGCATTTT.